This T cell receptor beta chain was sequenced in a study of cytomegalovirus exposure and HLA in healthy donors. Overall study results and limits: Productive status was seen about 87% or about 30% of the time for most TCR beta V segments in an earlier analysis. The study listed roughly 150 cytomegalovirus-associated TCR beta chains. It was shown in a later analysis that HLA-associated TCR beta chains were more clonally expanded than other, equally common chains. As immune exposure information, only CMV serostatus was available.

Comment on this clone: What it binds is not known.

PCR used 60 Vbeta primers and 13 Jbeta primers. Only in-frame clones appear in the TCRdb table, and some are missing; sequencing was by immunoSEQ multiplex PCR. The sample holds fewer than 250,000 clones, just under 75% seen once. This CDR3 has 14 amino acids. Germline-derived CDR1 and CDR2 are SGDLS and YYNGEE. V shed 0 bases and J 11 bases; nucleotides not matched to a gene: 9. The sequence came from a man aged 30-40 years in good health and CMV-seropositive. The chain employs TRBV9 and TRBJ1-1; 8 nucleotides match TRBD1. Sequenced material: PBMCs. The chain's CDR3 is CASSVELSRGQAFF. The CDR3 coding sequence is TGTGCCAGCAGCGTAGAGCTTTCCAGGGGGCAGGCTTTCTTT.